This T cell receptor beta chain is from a study of blood T cell repertoires in COVID-19. The trim removed 4 bases at V and 3 bases at J, leaving 4 bases unmatched. From germline, CDR1 is SGHVS and CDR2 FQNEAQ. The CDR3 sequence is 16 residues long. Produced via immunoSEQ multiplex PCR; TCRdb's table is partial and in-frame only. The sample includes over 250,000 clones, more than 70% of them seen just once. The sequenced sample consisted of peripheral blood. The sequence was obtained from a woman in her fifties or sixties with acute or convalescent COVID-19. This rearrangement joins TRBV7-8 to TRBJ2-1, with 12 bases identical to TRBD2. The CDR3 DNA is TGTGCCAGCAGCTCCCGGACTAGCGGGAACTACAATGAGCAGTTCTTC. Protein product: CASSSRTSGNYNEQFF.